Listed here are 23 T cell receptor beta chains from one sample, sequenced in a study of T cell repertoires in cytomegalovirus infection. TCRdb used MiXCR to reprocess the reads, holding one entry per CDR3 protein. The data contain approximately 500,000 distinct CDR3 sequences, approximately 10% of them singletons. Sequenced: PBMCs. The receptors were gathered from a human donor in good health (CMV status not recorded). Some clones in this sample may be carry-over from other donors' samples.

Only a few counts were recorded for this clonotype. The J gene is TRBJ2-3, the V gene TRBV5-4, with 9 bases lining up with TRBD2. Germline assignment: CDR1 SGHNT and CDR2 YYREEE (reference sequence). V dropped 3 bases and J dropped 0; count of bases not matched to a gene: 5. This CDR3 contains 16 residues. CDR3 sequence: CASSWRLAASTDTQYF. CDR3 coding DNA: TGTGCCAGCAGCTGGAGACTAGCGGCAAGCACAGATACGCAGTATTTT.

This clonotype was seen more than once but under ten times. This chain connects TRBV5-4 to TRBJ1-4; no firm D call. The CDR3 totals 16 residues. V was shortened by 4 bases and J by 0 bases, with 13 bases between the two germline ends. Germline lookup yields CDR1 SGHNT and CDR2 YYREEE (reference sequence). CDR3 region: CASSNGAGATNEKLFF. The CDR3 nucleotides are TGTGCCAGCAGCAACGGCGCGGGTGCAACTAATGAAAAACTGTTTTTT.

The V call is TRBV24-1, the J call TRBJ1-5, with TRBD1 as a possible D gene (5 bases). Germline V gene sequence: CDR1 KGHDR, CDR2 SFDVKD. The CDR3 is 16 amino acids. V was cut by 6 bases and J by 3 bases, with 17 bases left in between. For the CDR3, the DNA is TGTGCCACCAGTAATGCCCGGCAGGGCGTCAATCAGCCCCAGCATTTT. This translates into CATSNARQGVNQPQHF.

This clonotype occurred many times. CDR3 residues: CASSTDGGAQPQHF. The DNA for the CDR3 is TGTGCCAGCAGCACCGACGGGGGGGCTCAGCCCCAGCATTTT. The J gene is TRBJ1-5, the V gene TRBV7-9, with a tentative D call TRBD1 (6 bases). V was cut by 5 bases and J by 6 bases, with 14 bases left in between. The CDR3 is made up of 14 amino acids. CDR1 and CDR2 (germline): SEHNR, FQNEAQ (reference sequence).

This clonotype occurred many times. CDR3 in amino acids: CASRARDTQPQHF. In DNA, the CDR3 is TGTGCCAGCAGGGCAAGGGACACTCAGCCCCAGCATTTT. The gene calls are TRBV27 and TRBJ1-5; perhaps TRBD1 as D (6 bases). The CDR3 extends over 13 amino acids. Germline CDR1 MNHEY, CDR2 SMNVEV (reference sequence). The V and J ends lost 6 bases and 6 bases respectively, with 12 bases between them.

The V and J genes are TRBV7-9 and TRBJ2-7; 8 bases line up with TRBD1. The CDR3 loop spans 13 amino acids. Germline V gene lookup returns CDR1 SEHNR and CDR2 FQNEAQ (reference sequence). V lost 5 bases to trimming and J lost 5 bases; unmatched junction nucleotides: 5. CDR3 in amino acids: CASSGMDRDEQYF. In DNA, the CDR3 is TGTGCCAGCAGCGGAATGGACAGGGACGAGCAGTACTTC.

This clonotype was observed a handful of times. The chain recombines TRBV6-2 or TRBV6-3 with TRBJ2-1; D is ambiguous. The V end lost 2 bases, the J end lost 10 bases, and 9 bases lay between the germline ends. The CDR3 is 12 residues long. The germline gives CDR1 MNHEY, CDR2 SVGEGT. The CDR3 nucleotides read TGTGCCAGCAGTTACCCACCCCCCGAGCAGTTCTTC. Protein: CASSYPPPEQFF.

A few counts support this clonotype. The rearrangement links TRBV19 to TRBJ2-6; TRBD2 matches at 7 bases. Trimming removed 3 bases from V and 2 bases from J; junction bases left unmatched: 4. The CDR3 has 16 amino acids. CDR1 and CDR2 from the germline V gene are LNHDA and SQIVND (reference sequence). The CDR3 sequence: CASSIRGGTGANVLTF. The CDR3 DNA sequence: TGTGCCAGTAGTATTCGGGGAGGGACTGGGGCCAACGTCCTGACTTTC. Together with reference TRBV19 and TRBJ2-6, the CDR3 gives the full variable domain: DGGITQSPKYLFRKEGQNVTLSCEQNLNHDAMYWYRQDPGQGLRLIYYSQIVNDFQKGDIAEGYSVSREKKESFPLTVTSAQKNPTAFYLCASSIRGGTGANVLTFGAGSRLTVL.

Worth noting for this clonotype: It may be a read error: a sequence one base away is much more abundant. The chain employs TRBV20-1 and TRBJ2-5, with 14 bases that match TRBD2. Per the germline V gene, CDR1 is DFQATT and CDR2 is SNEGSKA (reference sequence). With V trimmed by 6 bases and J by 4 bases, 13 bases remained unmatched. The CDR3 extends over 17 amino acids. The CDR3 DNA reads as TGCAGTGCCCATCCGGGACTAGCGGGAGTTGGATCAGAGACCCAGTACTTC. This encodes CSAHPGLAGVGSETQYF.

In its sample, this clonotype was seen many times. The V call is TRBV12-3 or TRBV12-4, the J call TRBJ1-4; D gene unclear. Trimming removed 3 bases from V and 3 bases from J, with 8 bases in between. The CDR3 runs to 14 residues. The DNA of the CDR3 is TGTGCCAGCAGTTTTGACGGCCCTAATGAAAAACTGTTTTTT. Translated, it gives CASSFDGPNEKLFF.

This clonotype was detected many times. The chain recombines TRBV28 with TRBJ1-5; D uncertain. V was cut by 6 bases and J by 1 base, with 16 bases left in between. This CDR3 has 16 residues. Germline CDR1 MDHEN, CDR2 SYDVKM. The CDR3 spells CASSPRQVRSNQPQHF. The CDR3 DNA reads as TGTGCCAGCAGCCCCCGGCAGGTTCGGAGCAATCAGCCCCAGCATTTT.

Ten or more counts support this clonotype. V and J are TRBV7-2 and TRBJ2-4; D remains unclear. Germline CDR1 reads SGHTA; CDR2 reads FQGNSA. V lost 5 bases to trimming and J lost 15 bases, with 23 bases between them. The CDR3 has 14 residues. CDR3 residues: CASSRITGPTSLYF. CDR3 bases: TGTGCCAGCAGCCGTATAACCGGTCCTACATCATTGTACTTC.

This clonotype was counted at least ten times. The rearrangement links TRBV7-9 to TRBJ2-7, with no clear D. Germline CDR1 is SEHNR and CDR2 is FQNEAQ (reference sequence). V dropped 1 base and J dropped 3 bases, with 10 bases sitting between them. There are 14 residues in the CDR3. CDR3 protein: CASSLGEVNYEQYF. CDR3 bases: TGTGCCAGCAGCTTAGGTGAGGTGAACTACGAGCAGTACTTC.

This clonotype was counted ten times or more. This chain connects TRBV7-6 to TRBJ2-2; 11 bases are shared with TRBD1. The length of the CDR3 is 17 residues. V gave up 1 base and J gave up 5 bases; unmatched junction bases: 6. Germline V gene lookup returns CDR1 SGHVS and CDR2 FNYEAQ. Written as DNA, the CDR3 is TGTGCCAGCAGCTTAGATCGGGACAGGGGGATAACCGGGGAGCTGTTTTTT. Protein sequence: CASSLDRDRGITGELFF.

This clonotype was counted many times. The rearrangement uses TRBV6-5 and TRBJ2-5, with D unresolved. V was trimmed by 2 bases and J by 5 bases, leaving 9 bases between them. The CDR3 is 13 residues long. The V gene's germline CDR1 is MNHEY and CDR2 SVGAGI. The CDR3 region is CASSYPGRETQYF. CDR3 DNA: TGTGCCAGCAGTTACCCGGGCAGGGAGACCCAGTACTTC.

This clonotype was seen ten or more times. V gene TRBV11-3 combines with J gene TRBJ2-5; D is ambiguous. The ends were cut back, 2 bases at V and 0 bases at J, with 7 bases in the middle. Per the germline V gene, CDR1 is SGHNT and CDR2 is YENEEA. CDR3 length: 14 residues. The CDR3 region is CASSLRHDQETQYF. Here the CDR3 DNA reads TGTGCCAGCAGCTTACGACATGACCAAGAGACCCAGTACTTC.

As to this clonotype: An end of the junction differs from the germline gene, which may be a read error. The J gene is TRBJ2-2, the V gene TRBV29-1; TRBD1 aligns across 10 bases. Germline loops: CDR1 SQVTM, CDR2 ANQGSEA. This CDR3 is built from 15 residues. CDR3 protein: CSVEEDRGTTGGLFF. In DNA, the CDR3 is TGCAGCGTTGAAGAGGACAGGGGGACGACCGGGGGGCTGTTTTTT.

This clonotype has at least ten counts. The chain uses TRBV7-3 and TRBJ2-1, with D possibly matching TRBD1 (5 bases). The CDR3 is 13 residues long. Trimming cost V 7 bases and J 9 bases, with 16 bases left between them. CDR1 SGHTA and CDR2 FQGTGA come from the germline V gene. The DNA for the CDR3 is TGTGCCAGCAATCTAGGACATGGCGGTGAGCAGTTCTTC. It specifies CASNLGHGGEQFF.

The table lists this clonotype with many counts. V gene TRBV10-2 combines with J gene TRBJ1-2; tentatively, D is TRBD1 (5 bases). The CDR3 length is 13 residues. Germline values: CDR1 WSHSY, CDR2 SAAADI. The V end lost 4 bases, the J end lost 6 bases, and 12 bases lay between the germline ends. CDR3 bases: TGCGCCAGCAGTGCCGGGGCCCACAATGGCTACACCTTC. The encoded protein is CASSAGAHNGYTF.

Ten or more counts support this clonotype. V and J are TRBV7-2 and TRBJ2-2, with 8 positions matching TRBD2. The CDR3 has 15 residues. Germline V gene sequence: CDR1 SGHTA, CDR2 FQGNSA. Losses at the gene ends were 2 bases for V and 4 bases for J; bases not matched to a gene: 3. The DNA for the CDR3 is TGTGCCAGCAGCTTATCGGGGGGGCTCACCGGGGAGCTGTTTTTT. It translates to CASSLSGGLTGELFF.

This clonotype appeared a few times. This chain uses TRBV7-9 with TRBJ2-5; 7 bases map to TRBD1. Germline values: CDR1 SEHNR, CDR2 FQNEAQ (reference sequence). This CDR3 spans 16 amino acids. V lost 5 bases, J lost 2 bases, and 11 bases stayed unmatched. In DNA, the CDR3 is TGTGCCAGCAGCCAAGCCGGGACAGTGCAACAAGAGACCCAGTACTTC. This encodes CASSQAGTVQQETQYF.

This clonotype was recorded many times. This chain connects TRBV29-1 to TRBJ2-7; D not certain. Germline V CDR1 and CDR2: SQVTM, ANQGSEA. CDR3 size: 11 residues. Deletions cut 6 bases from V and 5 bases from J, with 11 bases between. CDR3: CSVAGSNEQYF. The CDR3, as DNA: TGCAGCGTGGCAGGATCTAACGAGCAGTACTTC.

With respect to this clonotype: A much bigger clone sits one base away, suggesting this may be a read error. The chain employs TRBV14 and TRBJ2-5; TRBD1 matches 8 bases. The J segment lost 1 base and the V segment lost 0 bases, leaving 1 base of the junction unmatched. CDR1 is SGHDN, CDR2 FVKESK, per germline. The CDR3 consists of 15 residues. As DNA, the CDR3 is TGTGCCAGCAGCCAAGAGGACAGGGCCCAAGAGACCCAGTACTTC. It codes for CASSQEDRAQETQYF.